The clone carrying this T cell receptor (beta chain) was counted ten times or more. This specimen belongs to a study of regulatory T cells in long-lasting Graves disease. The length of the CDR3 is 11 residues. CDR1 SQVTM and CDR2 ANQGSEA come from the germline V gene. V was clipped by 4 bases and J by 2 bases, with 6 bases between them. Stated time point: persistent/refractory GD, antithyroid drugs over 5 years with positive TRAb. PBMC-derived RNA was used for the TCR library. For TCR beta, libraries came from iRepertoire HTBI primers and Arm-PCR of CDR3 regions. In TCRdb, the multiplex PCR reads were re-called with MiXCR into one record per CDR3 protein. The sample consists of about 290,000 distinct CDR3 sequences, under 25% of them appearing once.

The specimen was peripheral blood mononuclear cells (PBMCs), collected when the disease was refractory, from a patient treated with antithyroid drugs. The chain employs TRBV29-1 and TRBJ2-7; no reliable D call. The source is a female donor with Graves disease. CDR3 amino acids: CSVVVTYEQYF. The CDR3 nucleotides read TGCAGCGTTGTAGTAACCTACGAGCAGTACTTC.